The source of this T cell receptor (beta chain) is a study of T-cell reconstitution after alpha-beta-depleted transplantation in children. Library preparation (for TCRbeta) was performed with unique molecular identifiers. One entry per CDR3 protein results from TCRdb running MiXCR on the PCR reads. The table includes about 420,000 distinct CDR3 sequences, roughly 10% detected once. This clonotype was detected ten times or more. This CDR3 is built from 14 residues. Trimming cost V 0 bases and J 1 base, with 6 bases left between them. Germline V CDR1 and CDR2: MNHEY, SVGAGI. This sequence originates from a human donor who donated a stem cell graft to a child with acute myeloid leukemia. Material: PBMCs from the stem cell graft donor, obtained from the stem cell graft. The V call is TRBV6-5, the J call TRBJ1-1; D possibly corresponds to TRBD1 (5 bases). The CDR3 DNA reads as TGTGCCAGCAGTTACTCTGGGGGGAACACTGAAGCTTTCTTT. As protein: CASSYSGGNTEAFF.